One sample yielded the 23 T cell receptor beta chains listed below, sequenced in a study of Ad26.COV2.S vaccination and SARS-CoV-2 variants. Some clones are missing from TCRdb's copy, which holds only in-frame ones; the method was immunoSEQ multiplex PCR. The table lists about 140,000 clones, roughly 88% of them singletons. This material consisted of peripheral blood, taken after recovery from COVID-19. The receptors stem from a human donor who had recovered from COVID-19.

The CDR3 DNA reads as TGTGCCAGCAGAGGACAGTTACAAGAGACCCAGTACTTC. Translating it yields CASRGQLQETQYF. The rearrangement uses TRBV28 and TRBJ2-5; possibly TRBD1 for D (6 bases). The CDR3 has 13 residues. Between the trimmed V and J ends, which lost 6 bases and 2 bases, there was a span of 10 bases. Germline loops: CDR1 MDHEN, CDR2 SYDVKM.

A few counts support this clone. V and J are TRBV15 and TRBJ1-5, with TRBD1 matching 9 bases. CDR3 length: 17 amino acids. Germline assignment: CDR1 LNHNV and CDR2 YYDKDF (reference sequence). V shed 2 bases and J 1 base; nucleotides not matched to a gene: 6. The CDR3 reads CATSRFRQGGSNQPQHF. The CDR3 nucleotides read TGTGCCACCAGCAGATTCAGACAGGGGGGAAGCAATCAGCCCCAGCATTTT.

The V call is TRBV5-1, the J call TRBJ1-4; D is unresolved. Germline V gene data show CDR1 as SGHRS and CDR2 as YFSETQ. This CDR3 is 16 amino acids long. Trimming stripped 0 bases from V and 0 bases from J, with 9 bases between. In DNA, the CDR3 is TGCGCCAGCAGCTTGGGAACATCTCCAACTAATGAAAAACTGTTTTTT. Protein: CASSLGTSPTNEKLFF.

The chain has TRBV7-2 and TRBJ1-2, with 8 nucleotides matching TRBD1. V was pared by 7 bases and J by 4 bases, with 5 bases of the junction left unmatched. The CDR3 covers 13 residues. Germline V gene data show CDR1 as SGHTA and CDR2 as FQGNSA. The CDR3 sequence: CASKGQAIYGYTF. Here the CDR3 DNA reads TGTGCCAGCAAGGGACAGGCCATCTATGGCTACACCTTC.

The chain uses TRBV19 and TRBJ1-4; maybe TRBD1 (5 bases). There are 14 residues in the CDR3. V lost 6 bases and J 12 bases, leaving 20 bases between the germline ends. Germline assignment: CDR1 LNHDA and CDR2 SQIVND (reference sequence). The CDR3 reads CASSNTLNGGELFF. The CDR3 DNA reads as TGTGCCAGTAGCAATACACTCAACGGGGGGGAACTGTTTTTT.

This chain joins TRBV28 and TRBJ2-5; D assignment may be TRBD1 or TRBD2 (6 bases each). The CDR3 consists of 13 residues. The germline V gene encodes CDR1 MDHEN and CDR2 SYDVKM. V was pared by 3 bases and J by 5 bases, with 10 bases between. This CDR3 is CASSLEGGETQYF. As DNA, the CDR3 is TGTGCCAGCAGTTTGGAGGGGGGCGAGACCCAGTACTTC.

V and J are TRBV5-6 and TRBJ2-7, with D hard to call. The CDR3 runs to 11 residues. The germline V gene has CDR1 SGHDT and CDR2 YYEEEE. V was pared by 2 bases and J by 7 bases, with 7 bases between. The CDR3, as DNA: TGTGCCAGCAGCTTTACTTCTGAGCAGTACTTC. Its translation is CASSFTSEQYF.

The genes are TRBV6-5 and TRBJ1-5; D unresolved. Germline loops: CDR1 MNHEY, CDR2 SVGAGI. This CDR3 is built from 14 residues. The ends were cut back, 6 bases at V and 3 bases at J, with 12 bases in the middle. In nucleotides, the CDR3 is TGTGCCAGCAGGCGAGGAGGGTCCAATCAGCCCCAGCATTTT. This encodes CASRRGGSNQPQHF.

CDR3 nucleotides: TGTGCCAGCAGCTTAGATATCACACCCGAGCAGTACTTC. Protein sequence: CASSLDITPEQYF. This sequence joins TRBV11-2 and TRBJ2-7; the D is unclear. Looked up from germline, CDR1 is SGHAT and CDR2 is FQNNGV. V lost 0 bases and J 6 bases, leaving 9 bases between the germline ends. The CDR3 runs 13 residues.

The chain joins TRBV5-1 to TRBJ2-2, with D perhaps being TRBD1 or TRBD2 (5 bases each). The CDR3 is 15 amino acids. From germline, CDR1 is SGHRS and CDR2 YFSETQ. The ends were cut back, 0 bases at V and 4 bases at J, with 10 bases in the middle. The CDR3 is CASSLEGTSTGELFF. The CDR3 DNA sequence: TGCGCCAGCAGCTTGGAAGGGACGTCCACCGGGGAGCTGTTTTTT.

The chain carries TRBV30 and TRBJ2-7; TRBD1 might be the D (5 bases). This CDR3 has 14 amino acids. Germline V gives CDR1 GTSNPN, CDR2 SVGIG (reference sequence). The V end was cut by 5 bases, the J end by 1 base, with 15 bases between. The DNA for the CDR3 is TGTGCCTGGGATGACCCCAGGGATTCCTACGAGCAGTACTTC. Protein product: CAWDDPRDSYEQYF. The full variable domain, with the rest looked up from reference TRBV30 and TRBJ2-7, is SQTIHQWPATLVQPVGSPLSLECTVEGTSNPNLYWYRQAAGRGLQLLFYSVGIGQISSEVPQNLSASRPQDRQFILSSKKLLLSDSGFYLCAWDDPRDSYEQYFGPGTRLTVT.

This chain uses TRBV5-6 with TRBJ2-6; D is unclear. Trimming removed 2 bases from V and 0 bases from J, with 18 bases in between. Germline-derived CDR1 and CDR2 are SGHDT and YYEEEE. CDR3 size: 19 residues. The CDR3 reads CASSFPYDDLPSGANVLTF. In nucleotides, the CDR3 is TGTGCCAGCAGCTTTCCCTACGATGATTTACCCTCTGGGGCCAACGTCCTGACTTTC.

The CDR3 DNA follows: TGCGCCAGCAGCCAAGGACCCGCTAGCGACTCAGATACGCAGTATTTT. Translating gives CASSQGPASDSDTQYF. This chain uses TRBV4-3 with TRBJ2-3; D possibly corresponds to TRBD2 (6 bases). V was shortened by 1 base and J by 4 bases, with 15 bases between the two germline ends. The CDR3 has 16 amino acids. Germline loops: CDR1 LGHNA, CDR2 YSLEER.

V is TRBV11-2 and J is TRBJ2-3; 15 positions match TRBD2. The V segment lost 5 bases and the J segment 4 bases; nucleotides outside the gene matches: 4. CDR3 length: 16 residues. Germline V lookup: CDR1 SGHAT, CDR2 FQNNGV. CDR3 nucleotides: TGTGCCAGCAGCCCCTGGACTAGCGGGGGGGCAGATACGCAGTATTTT. Its translation is CASSPWTSGGADTQYF.

The chain links TRBV28 to TRBJ1-4; the match to TRBD1 covers 7 bases. V lost 8 bases to trimming and J lost 7 bases; unmatched junction nucleotides: 7. From germline, CDR1 is MDHEN and CDR2 SYDVKM. The CDR3 is 13 residues long. The CDR3 DNA is TGTGCCAGCTACGACAGGGCGAGTGAAAAACTGTTTTTT. Protein product: CASYDRASEKLFF.

The J gene is TRBJ2-5, the V gene TRBV7-2; 11 positions agree with TRBD2. CDR3 length equals 16 residues. Looked up from germline, CDR1 is SGHTA and CDR2 is FQGNSA. The V segment lost 1 base and the J segment 5 bases; nucleotides outside the gene matches: 6. Here the CDR3 DNA reads TGTGCCAGCAGCTTAGTGGTAGCGGGGGGGCTTGAGACCCAGTACTTC. Translated: CASSLVVAGGLETQYF.

The rearrangement links TRBV7-9 to TRBJ1-1; D not certain. The germline V and J ends were trimmed by 1 base and 3 bases, with 12 bases remaining between them. The CDR3 loop spans 15 amino acids. Germline CDR1 is SEHNR and CDR2 is FQNEAQ (reference sequence). Here the CDR3 DNA reads TGTGCCAGCAGCTTAGACGCTGACGTTTACACTGAAGCTTTCTTT. It is translated as CASSLDADVYTEAFF.

The gene calls are TRBV14 and TRBJ2-7; D not resolved. There are 13 residues in the CDR3. Germline V gene lookup returns CDR1 SGHDN and CDR2 FVKESK. The V and J ends lost 4 bases and 0 bases respectively, with 7 bases between them. The CDR3 nucleotides are TGTGCCAGCAGCCCTCAGAGCTCCTACGAGCAGTACTTC. It is translated as CASSPQSSYEQYF.

CDR3: CASSTPGGNQPQHF. CDR3 DNA sequence: TGTGCCAGCAGCACTCCGGGGGGTAATCAGCCCCAGCATTTT. The chain recombines TRBV7-9 with TRBJ1-5, with D maybe TRBD1 (5 bases). The CDR3 runs to 14 residues. V was shortened by 5 bases and J by 4 bases, with 12 bases between the two germline ends. Germline CDR1 is SEHNR and CDR2 is FQNEAQ (reference sequence).

This clone came up many times. The chain joins TRBV4-3 to TRBJ2-5; TRBD2 is a possible D gene (8 bases). The V end was cut by 1 base, the J end by 5 bases, with 20 bases between. The germline CDR1 and CDR2 sequences are LGHNA and YSLEER. The CDR3 runs 17 residues. This chain's CDR3 is CASSQGYSGTAVETQYF. For the CDR3, the DNA is TGCGCCAGCAGCCAAGGTTATAGCGGGACAGCCGTCGAGACCCAGTACTTC.

The chain has TRBV7-9 and TRBJ1-1; D is possibly TRBD1 (5 bases). In germline, CDR1 is SEHNR, CDR2 FQNEAQ (reference sequence). Trimming pared 7 bases from V and 5 bases from J, leaving 11 bases between. The CDR3 loop spans 12 amino acids. The CDR3 reads CASTLGVTEAFF. The CDR3 DNA reads as TGTGCCAGCACGTTAGGGGTTACTGAAGCTTTCTTT.

This chain uses TRBV4-3 with TRBJ2-7, with TRBD2 matching 11 bases. The V gene's germline CDR1 is LGHNA and CDR2 YSLEER. The J segment lost 0 bases and the V segment lost 1 base, leaving 8 bases of the junction unmatched. The CDR3 runs 18 residues. This CDR3 is CASSQGLAGGSSSYEQYF. The CDR3 nucleotides are TGCGCCAGCAGCCAAGGTCTAGCGGGGGGCTCCAGCTCCTACGAGCAGTACTTC.

The chain couples TRBV6-2 or TRBV6-3 to TRBJ1-5, with D uncertain. Germline V lookup: CDR1 MNHEY, CDR2 SVGEGT. The V and J ends lost 5 bases and 0 bases respectively, with 11 bases between them. The CDR3 totals 15 residues. CDR3 nucleotides: TGTGCCAGCAGTAAGGCAGCTTATAGCAATCAGCCCCAGCATTTT. Protein product: CASSKAAYSNQPQHF.